Shown below are 27 T cell receptor beta chains from a single sample sequenced in a study of blood T cell repertoires in COVID-19 (dated by TCRdb to the early 2020s). Receptor amplification or capture employed the immunoSEQ multiplex PCR assay. TCRdb retrieved this table from immuneACCESS and kept in-frame rearrangements only. Not all clones are present; in checked studies, unresolved V genes account for under half, and no reason is known for the remainder. The sample table shows roughly 70,000 clones, and roughly 70% are seen once. The top ten clonotypes cover under 25% of the sample. The specimen was peripheral blood. The receptors derive from a man in his sixties or seventies with acute or convalescent COVID-19.

This clone has only one observation. CDR3 residues: CASSIGLAGVNEQFF. The CDR3 nucleotides are TGTGCCAGTAGTATAGGACTAGCGGGAGTGAATGAGCAGTTCTTC. The gene calls are TRBV19 and TRBJ2-1, with 12 bases that match TRBD2. The V gene's germline CDR1 is LNHDA and CDR2 SQIVND (reference sequence). V lost 1 base, J lost 7 bases, and 2 bases stayed unmatched. This CDR3 has 15 residues.

The CDR3 DNA reads TGTGCCAGCAGTTACTCAGCGGGGACAGAGACCCAGTACTTC. Translated: CASSYSAGTETQYF. The rearrangement links TRBV6-6 to TRBJ2-5, with 7 bases lining up with TRBD2. The CDR3 spans 14 residues. V gave up 0 bases and J gave up 4 bases; unmatched junction bases: 2. Per germline, CDR1 MNHNY and CDR2 SVGAGI (reference sequence).

J is TRBJ2-7 and V is TRBV11-2; D is perhaps TRBD1 (6 bases). CDR1 is SGHAT, CDR2 FQNNGV, per germline. Trimming took 7 bases from V and 6 from J, leaving 16 bases between them. CDR3 length: 13 residues. CDR3 sequence: CASNPGQRTEQYF. CDR3 sequence (DNA): TGTGCCAGCAACCCCGGACAGAGAACCGAGCAGTACTTC.

The chain uses TRBV20-1 and TRBJ2-5, with a tentative D call TRBD1 (6 bases). Germline V gene lookup returns CDR1 DFQATT and CDR2 SNEGSKA (reference sequence). Trimming took off 5 bases at V and 2 bases at J, with 6 bases between the two ends. This CDR3 region has 11 residues. The CDR3 sequence is CSADRQETQYF. CDR3 nucleotides: TGCAGTGCTGACAGGCAAGAGACCCAGTACTTC.

In the case of this clone: Other nucleotide sequences from this sample produce the same CDR3. V gene TRBV5-5 combines with J gene TRBJ1-1; D not certain. Germline V gene lookup returns CDR1 SGHKS and CDR2 YYEKEE (reference sequence). The CDR3 is 15 amino acids. V lost 0 bases to trimming and J lost 1 base, with 10 bases between them. The CDR3 sequence is CASSLAQAANTEAFF. As DNA, the CDR3 is TGTGCCAGCAGCTTGGCCCAGGCCGCGAACACTGAAGCTTTCTTT. The full variable domain, its missing parts supplied by reference TRBV5-5 and TRBJ1-1, is DAGVTQSPTHLIKTRGQQVTLRCSPISGHKSVSWYQQVLGQGPQFIFQYYEKEERGRGNFPDRFSARQFPNYSSELNVNALLLGDSALYLCASSLAQAANTEAFFGQGTRLTVV.

This chain links TRBV19 with TRBJ2-7, with a tentative D call TRBD2 (7 bases). V lost 6 bases, J lost 0 bases, and 15 bases lay in between. Germline CDR1 reads LNHDA; CDR2 reads SQIVND (reference sequence). CDR3 length: 15 amino acids. The CDR3 nucleotides are TGTGCCAGTAGAGGAGGGGGAGGGAGCTCCTACGAGCAGTACTTC. It encodes CASRGGGGSSYEQYF. Filled out from reference TRBV19 and TRBJ2-7, the complete variable domain reads DGGITQSPKYLFRKEGQNVTLSCEQNLNHDAMYWYRQDPGQGLRLIYYSQIVNDFQKGDIAEGYSVSREKKESFPLTVTSAQKNPTAFYLCASRGGGGSSYEQYFGPGTRLTVT.

The V call is TRBV27, the J call TRBJ2-3; 7 bases fit TRBD2. The junction had 8 bases not matched to a gene; V was cut back by 3 bases and J by 5 bases. The CDR3 length is 15 residues. The germline V gene encodes CDR1 MNHEY and CDR2 SMNVEV (reference sequence). CDR3 sequence reads: CASSFGGSPLDTQYF. The DNA for the CDR3 is TGTGCCAGCAGTTTTGGCGGGAGCCCCTTAGATACGCAGTATTTT.

J is TRBJ2-1 and V is TRBV24-1, with TRBD2 identical over 16 bases. V shed 2 bases, J shed 9 bases, and the junction held 21 bases outside the gene matches. CDR1 and CDR2 (germline): KGHDR, SFDVKD. CDR3 length: 22 amino acids. CDR3 sequence (DNA): TGTGCCACCAGTGATTCTTCTCGTGGGGGACTAGCGGGAGGGCCCCTAGGGGGTGAGCAGTTCTTC. Its translation: CATSDSSRGGLAGGPLGGEQFF.

The chain has TRBV7-9 and TRBJ1-6, with D possibly TRBD1 on 5 matching bases. There are 13 residues in the CDR3. Deletions cut 5 bases from V and 10 bases from J, with 12 bases between. Germline lookup yields CDR1 SEHNR and CDR2 FQNEAQ (reference sequence). CDR3 coding DNA: TGTGCCAGCAGCCTGGGGCAGGGATCACCCCTCCACTTT. It specifies CASSLGQGSPLHF.

The chain joins TRBV19 to TRBJ2-1; weak D call: TRBD1 (5 bases). There are 15 residues in the CDR3. V dropped 0 bases and J dropped 0 bases, with 6 bases sitting between them. CDR1 is LNHDA, CDR2 SQIVND, per germline (reference sequence). The CDR3 region is CASSIDGASYNEQFF. In nucleotides, the CDR3 is TGTGCCAGTAGTATAGATGGGGCCTCCTACAATGAGCAGTTCTTC.

V gene TRBV19 combines with J gene TRBJ2-5, with D possibly being TRBD1 (6 bases). From germline, CDR1 is LNHDA and CDR2 SQIVND (reference sequence). Trimming shortened V by 5 bases and J by 5 bases, and 15 bases separated the two germline ends. This CDR3 has 14 amino acids. The CDR3 DNA is TGTGCCAGTAGTTCCCCCGCCAGGGGTGAGACCCAGTACTTC. Translated, it gives CASSSPARGETQYF.

This clone was picked up a small number of times. The chain recombines TRBV28 with TRBJ1-2; tentative D call: TRBD1 (5 bases). The CDR3 runs to 16 residues. V lost 7 bases, J lost 3 bases, and 21 bases lay in between. Looked up from germline, CDR1 is MDHEN and CDR2 is SYDVKM. The CDR3 nucleotides are TGTGCCAGCATGGGGGGGGGACCTACCTGGGACTATGGCTACACCTTC. Translating gives CASMGGGPTWDYGYTF.

V usage is TRBV6-1 and J usage is TRBJ1-5; unclear D gene. The CDR3 is 16 amino acids. Deletions cut 0 bases from V and 6 bases from J, with 15 bases between. The germline gives CDR1 MNHNS, CDR2 SASEGT. In DNA, the CDR3 is TGTGCCAGCAGTGAAGCTAGCGGCAAGCACAGTCAGCCCCAGCATTTT. This encodes CASSEASGKHSQPQHF.

The chain has TRBV5-1 and TRBJ1-1; D remains unclear. Per germline, CDR1 SGHRS and CDR2 YFSETQ. Trimming stripped 4 bases from V and 1 base from J, with 8 bases between. The CDR3 sequence is 13 residues long. In DNA form, the CDR3 reads TGCGCCAGCAGCAGAGGGCCGAACACTGAAGCTTTCTTT. Residues: CASSRGPNTEAFF. The full variable domain, with the rest looked up from reference TRBV5-1 and TRBJ1-1, is KAGVTQTPRYLIKTRGQQVTLSCSPISGHRSVSWYQQTPGQGLQFLFEYFSETQRNKGNFPGRFSGRQFSNSRSEMNVSTLELGDSALYLCASSRGPNTEAFFGQGTRLTVV.

The count of this clone is one. The gene calls are TRBV6-6 and TRBJ2-7, with D possibly TRBD2 on 6 matching bases. CDR1 is MNHNY, CDR2 SVGAGI, per germline (reference sequence). V was cut by 4 bases and J by 2 bases, with 12 bases left in between. This CDR3 spans 14 amino acids. CDR3 protein: CASSFRDFTYEQYF. The CDR3 DNA is TGTGCCAGCAGTTTCCGGGACTTCACCTACGAGCAGTACTTC.

This clone was counted between two and nine times. This rearrangement joins TRBV12-3 or TRBV12-4 to TRBJ1-6; D is unresolved. CDR3 length equals 12 residues. V lost 6 bases and J lost 7, with 7 bases in between. The CDR3 DNA reads TGTGCCAGCAGACCGGGGAATTCACCCCTCCACTTT. As protein: CASRPGNSPLHF.

The rearrangement joins TRBV6-4 to TRBJ1-2; no clear D. Germline CDR1 reads MRHNA; CDR2 reads SNTAGT. The V end lost 5 bases, the J end lost 6 bases, and 22 bases lay between the germline ends. The CDR3 is made up of 16 amino acids. For the CDR3, the DNA is TGTGCCAGCAGTCCTTTTCGGTTAATGCCTCGCAATGGCTACACCTTC. As protein: CASSPFRLMPRNGYTF.

The V and J genes are TRBV14 and TRBJ2-1; D possibly corresponds to TRBD2 (6 bases). Trimming removed 1 base at V and 16 bases at J, with 17 bases between. From germline, CDR1 is SGHDN and CDR2 FVKESK. The CDR3 totals 13 residues. CDR3 in amino acids: CASSQGELAPNFF. CDR3 DNA: TGTGCCAGCAGCCAAGGGGAACTAGCCCCGAACTTCTTC.

The chain carries TRBV19 and TRBJ2-1, with 13 bases identical to TRBD2. The V gene end was trimmed by 9 bases and the J gene end by 0 bases; junction bases not matched to a gene: 8. The CDR3 has 17 amino acids. CDR1 and CDR2 (germline): LNHDA, SQIVND (reference sequence). Here the CDR3 DNA reads TGTGCCAGCCTCGGGACTAGCGGGGCTAGCTCCTACAATGAGCAGTTCTTC. This codes for CASLGTSGASSYNEQFF.

About this clone itself: At the DNA level, this CDR3 is encoded by other sequences in the same sample as well. This chain uses TRBV11-3 with TRBJ2-2; TRBD2 matches at 10 bases. Per germline, CDR1 SGHNT and CDR2 YENEEA. J was trimmed by 4 bases and V by 2 bases; bases with no gene match: 10. The CDR3 totals 18 residues. CDR3 loop: CASSLMGGSGRGTGELFF. CDR3 nucleotide sequence: TGTGCCAGCAGCTTAATGGGGGGGAGCGGGAGGGGCACCGGGGAGCTGTTTTTT.

The chain is built from TRBV3-1 (or the pseudogene TRBV3-2) and TRBJ2-7; D unclear. V dropped 5 bases and J dropped 4 bases, with 6 bases sitting between them. The CDR3 spans 11 residues. Per germline, CDR1 LGHDT and CDR2 YNNKEL (reference sequence). CDR3 sequence reads: CASSSLYEQYF. CDR3 in DNA: TGTGCCAGCAGCTCCCTGTACGAGCAGTACTTC.

CDR3 bases: TGTGCCAGTAGTATTGCAAGGGGCGATAATTCACCCCTCCACTTT. Its protein product is CASSIARGDNSPLHF. This chain connects TRBV19 to TRBJ1-6, with D maybe TRBD1 (5 bases). The germline gives CDR1 LNHDA, CDR2 SQIVND (reference sequence). With 3 bases removed from V and 5 bases from J, the gap between germline ends came to 11 bases. The CDR3 is 15 amino acids. The variable domain in full, completed from reference TRBV19 and TRBJ1-6, reads DGGITQSPKYLFRKEGQNVTLSCEQNLNHDAMYWYRQDPGQGLRLIYYSQIVNDFQKGDIAEGYSVSREKKESFPLTVTSAQKNPTAFYLCASSIARGDNSPLHFGNGTRLTVT.

V gene TRBV6-5 combines with J gene TRBJ2-1, with D perhaps TRBD2 (6 bases). V lost 1 base and J lost 7, with 8 bases in between. The CDR3 length is 13 residues. Germline CDR1 and CDR2: MNHEY and SVGAGI. In DNA form, the CDR3 reads TGTGCCAGCAGTTACTTTGCGGGAAATGAGCAGTTCTTC. Its protein product is CASSYFAGNEQFF.

This CDR3 reads CASSLTSGPYNEQFF. Here the CDR3 DNA reads TGTGCCAGCAGTCTTACTAGCGGACCCTACAATGAGCAGTTCTTC. This chain joins TRBV7-9 and TRBJ2-1, with TRBD2 identical over 8 bases. In germline, CDR1 is SEHNR, CDR2 FQNEAQ (reference sequence). CDR3 length: 15 amino acids. Losses at the gene ends were 6 bases for V and 2 bases for J; bases not matched to a gene: 6.

This chain uses TRBV18 with TRBJ2-2; 9 bases agree with TRBD1. The CDR3 totals 13 residues. Trimming cost V 10 bases and J 7 bases; bases outside gene matches: 7. The V gene's germline CDR1 is KGHSH and CDR2 LQKENI. CDR3 loop: CATQGQGDGELFF. CDR3 nucleotide sequence: TGTGCCACCCAGGGACAGGGTGACGGGGAGCTGTTTTTT. The full variable domain, completed using reference TRBV18 and TRBJ2-2, is NAGVMQNPRHLVRRRGQEARLRCSPMKGHSHVYWYRQLPEEGLKFMVYLQKENIIDESGMPKERFSAEFPKEGPSILRIQQVVRGDSAAYFCATQGQGDGELFFGEGSRLTVL.

This sequence joins TRBV28 and TRBJ1-5; D remains unclear. V was clipped by 2 bases and J by 6 bases, with 11 bases between them. Germline V gene lookup returns CDR1 MDHEN and CDR2 SYDVKM. This CDR3 is 14 amino acids long. The CDR3 nucleotides read TGTGCCAGCAGTTTACCGGAGCGCGGTCAGCCCCAGCATTTT. Translating gives CASSLPERGQPQHF.

This chain joins TRBV7-6 and TRBJ1-5, with 10 positions matching TRBD1. The J segment lost 7 bases and the V segment lost 6 bases, leaving 12 bases of the junction unmatched. Germline V lookup: CDR1 SGHVS, CDR2 FNYEAQ. This CDR3 is built from 16 residues. CDR3 in DNA: TGTGCCAGCAGAATTGACCGGGACAGGGGTGGACAGCCCCAGCATTTT. It yields the protein CASRIDRDRGGQPQHF. The whole variable domain, filled in from reference TRBV7-6 and TRBJ1-5, reads GAGVSQSPRYKVTKRGQDVALRCDPISGHVSLYWYRQALGQGPEFLTYFNYEAQQDKSGLPNDRFSAERPEGSISTLTIQRTEQRDSAMYRCASRIDRDRGGQPQHFGDGTRLSIL.